Shown below are 20 T cell receptor beta chains from a single sample sequenced in a study of cytomegalovirus exposure and HLA in healthy donors. Researchers ran the PCR with 60 Vbeta and 13 Jbeta primers. Sequencing used immunoSEQ multiplex PCR; TCRdb keeps in-frame clones, though not all of them. Among 150,000 to 200,000 clones listed, approximately 80% were seen once. Input material: PBMCs. The receptors stem from a woman aged 35 to 49 in good health and CMV-seronegative.

This clone was picked up one time. The chain uses TRBV2 and TRBJ2-5; tentatively, D is TRBD1 (6 bases). The CDR3 sequence is 13 residues long. The V gene's germline CDR1 is SNHLY and CDR2 FYNNEI. V lost 8 bases to trimming and J lost 0 bases, with 10 bases between them. The CDR3 loop reads CASGGEYQETQYF. The CDR3 DNA reads as TGTGCCAGCGGGGGCGAGTACCAAGAGACCCAGTACTTC.

This clone was seen more than once but under ten times. V usage is TRBV5-4 and J usage is TRBJ2-2, with D maybe TRBD1 (5 bases). The germline V gene encodes CDR1 SGHNT and CDR2 YYREEE (reference sequence). V was cut by 5 bases and J by 5 bases, with 13 bases left in between. The CDR3 length is 14 residues. CDR3 DNA: TGTGCCAGCAGTACAGGAGATAGGACCGGGGAGCTGTTTTTT. Its protein is CASSTGDRTGELFF.

This chain joins TRBV2 and TRBJ2-6; D uncertain. The germline CDR1 and CDR2 sequences are SNHLY and FYNNEI. The CDR3 spans 15 residues. V was clipped by 6 bases and J by 0 bases, with 9 bases between them. CDR3 in amino acids: CASRLLSSGANVLTF. The CDR3 region has the DNA TGTGCCAGCAGATTACTAAGCTCTGGGGCCAACGTCCTGACTTTC.

In its sample, this clone was seen once. CDR3 loop: CASSLPQLRNSPLHF. Written as DNA, the CDR3 is TGTGCCAGCAGTTTACCCCAATTGCGTAATTCACCCCTCCACTTT. The chain has TRBV28 and TRBJ1-6; no clear D gene. V shed 2 bases and J shed 6 bases, with 11 bases lying between them. CDR3 length: 15 amino acids. Germline assignment: CDR1 MDHEN and CDR2 SYDVKM.

The chain uses TRBV7-3 and TRBJ2-1, with 9 bases aligning to TRBD2. Unmatched junction bases numbered 7, after V lost 1 base and J lost 9 bases. CDR1 SGHTA and CDR2 FQGTGA come from the germline V gene. The CDR3 is 15 residues long. The CDR3 bases are TGTGCCAGCAGCTTAAAAAGGGCGGGAGGGCTTGAGCAGTTCTTC. It is translated as CASSLKRAGGLEQFF. Combining the CDR3 with reference TRBV7-3 and TRBJ2-1 gives the whole variable domain GAGVSQTPSNKVTEKGKYVELRCDPISGHTALYWYRQSLGQGPEFLIYFQGTGAADDSGLPNDRFFAVRPEGSVSTLKIQRTERGDSAVYLCASSLKRAGGLEQFFGPGTRLTVL.

This chain joins TRBV25-1 and TRBJ1-2; D is undetermined. This CDR3 is 18 amino acids long. The germline V and J ends were trimmed by 3 bases and 6 bases, with 26 bases remaining between them. CDR1 MGHDK and CDR2 SYGVNS come from the germline V gene. In DNA, the CDR3 is TGTGCCAGCAGTGATGGGGTGTTAGGAGGCCCATGGTGGGATGGCTACACCTTC. Translating gives CASSDGVLGGPWWDGYTF.

This clone was seen once. This chain connects TRBV27 to TRBJ1-6; D is ambiguous. Trimming took 7 bases from V and 7 from J, leaving 17 bases between them. The CDR3 has 15 amino acids. Germline V lookup: CDR1 MNHEY, CDR2 SMNVEV (reference sequence). CDR3 coding DNA: TGTGCCAGCACTCTGGAATGGGCAAAAAATTCACCCCTCCACTTT. Encoded protein: CASTLEWAKNSPLHF.

The chain is built from TRBV28 and TRBJ1-5; D is uncertain. CDR3 length equals 15 residues. V was clipped by 5 bases and J by 4 bases, with 15 bases between them. From germline, CDR1 is MDHEN and CDR2 SYDVKM. DNA for the CDR3: TGTGCCAGCAGTAAGGCCGAGGGCAAAAATCAGCCCCAGCATTTT. As protein: CASSKAEGKNQPQHF.

This clone was detected a few times. The V call is TRBV18, the J call TRBJ2-3, with 8 bases that match TRBD1. This CDR3 contains 17 residues. Trimming removed 6 bases from V and 3 bases from J; junction bases left unmatched: 14. From germline, CDR1 is KGHSH and CDR2 LQKENI. The CDR3 bases are TGTGCCAGCTCGCCGAACCTTAAGACAGGGGCGACAGATACGCAGTATTTT. Its protein product is CASSPNLKTGATDTQYF.

This clone was recorded once. The genes are TRBV6-6 and TRBJ2-7, with a possible D match to TRBD1 (6 bases). This CDR3 has 12 residues. CDR1 is MNHNY, CDR2 SVGAGI, per germline (reference sequence). The V gene lost 7 bases and the J gene lost 2 bases, with 9 bases spanning the gap. The CDR3, as DNA: TGTGCCAGCACGACAGGAGCCTACGAGCAGTACTTC. Translation gives CASTTGAYEQYF.

The table lists this clone with a count of one. This chain uses TRBV5-4 with TRBJ2-7, with 11 bases lining up with TRBD1. CDR3 size: 15 residues. J was trimmed by 3 bases and V by 5 bases; bases with no gene match: 7. CDR1 and CDR2 from the germline V gene are SGHNT and YYREEE (reference sequence). CDR3 DNA: TGTGCCAGCAGTCCTGGACAGGGGGCGGGCTACGAGCAGTACTTC. This gives the protein CASSPGQGAGYEQYF.

V usage is TRBV6-1 and J usage is TRBJ2-5, with D perhaps matching TRBD2 (5 bases). CDR3 length: 13 amino acids. CDR1 and CDR2 from the germline V gene are MNHNS and SASEGT. V was clipped by 5 bases and J by 0 bases, with 7 bases between them. The CDR3 DNA sequence: TGTGCCAGCAGTACGGACTACCAAGAGACCCAGTACTTC. It yields the protein CASSTDYQETQYF.

This clone was found a few times. The V and J genes are TRBV28 and TRBJ2-7, with D possibly matching TRBD1 (6 bases). The CDR3 covers 13 residues. Germline V CDR1 and CDR2: MDHEN, SYDVKM. Trimming removed 8 bases at V and 0 bases at J, with 11 bases between. The CDR3 DNA follows: TGTGCCAGCGCAGGACAGAACTCCTACGAGCAGTACTTC. This sequence encodes CASAGQNSYEQYF.

The genes are TRBV5-5 and TRBJ2-7; D perhaps matches TRBD1 (6 bases). V was pared by 3 bases and J by 0 bases, with 16 bases between. The CDR3 sequence is 16 residues long. Germline CDR1 is SGHKS and CDR2 is YYEKEE (reference sequence). The CDR3 nucleotides read TGTGCCAGCAGCTCAATCGACAGGCCCTTCTCCTACGAGCAGTACTTC. Protein: CASSSIDRPFSYEQYF.

The rearrangement uses TRBV7-2 and TRBJ1-6; the match to TRBD1 covers 8 bases. The CDR3 is 15 residues long. Looked up from germline, CDR1 is SGHTA and CDR2 is FQGNSA. With V trimmed by 3 bases and J by 8 bases, 6 bases remained unmatched. The CDR3 sequence: CASSLPGQGDSPLHF. CDR3 DNA: TGTGCCAGCAGCTTGCCCGGACAGGGTGATTCACCCCTCCACTTT.

This clone was picked up a small number of times. The chain uses TRBV30 and TRBJ2-5; TRBD2 might be the D (5 bases). CDR1 GTSNPN and CDR2 SVGIG come from the germline V gene (reference sequence). Trimming left V 0 bases short and J 5 bases short, with 13 bases between. The CDR3 totals 14 residues. The chain's CDR3 is CAWSVLAAGETQYF. The CDR3 bases are TGTGCCTGGAGTGTCCTAGCAGCCGGTGAGACCCAGTACTTC.

This chain uses TRBV4-3 with TRBJ2-1, with TRBD2 matching 13 bases. The germline V gene has CDR1 LGHNA and CDR2 YSLEER. The CDR3 covers 16 residues. Losses at the gene ends were 4 bases for V and 8 bases for J; bases not matched to a gene: 8. The CDR3 region is CASSRRLAGGNDEQFF. In DNA form, the CDR3 reads TGCGCCAGCAGCCGTAGACTAGCGGGAGGAAACGATGAGCAGTTCTTC.

The J gene is TRBJ2-7, the V gene TRBV7-2, with TRBD1 identical over 11 bases. The CDR3 is 16 amino acids. The J segment lost 1 base and the V segment lost 1 base, leaving 3 bases of the junction unmatched. Germline V lookup: CDR1 SGHTA, CDR2 FQGNSA. The CDR3 DNA is TGTGCCAGCAGCTTAGTCGGACAGGGGGCTTCCTACGAGCAGTACTTC. It translates to CASSLVGQGASYEQYF.

The chain recombines TRBV5-1 with TRBJ2-6; 7 bases map to TRBD1. Germline V gives CDR1 SGHRS, CDR2 YFSETQ. Trimming removed 5 bases from V and 4 bases from J; junction bases left unmatched: 21. The CDR3 contains 20 residues. The CDR3 loop reads CASRDDRVSLFGAGANVLTF. The CDR3, as DNA: TGCGCCAGCAGAGACGACAGGGTCTCGCTCTTCGGGGCAGGGGCCAACGTCCTGACTTTC. Using reference TRBV5-1 and TRBJ2-6 for the parts outside the CDR3, the full variable domain is KAGVTQTPRYLIKTRGQQVTLSCSPISGHRSVSWYQQTPGQGLQFLFEYFSETQRNKGNFPGRFSGRQFSNSRSEMNVSTLELGDSALYLCASRDDRVSLFGAGANVLTFGAGSRLTVL.

This clone was observed a few times. CDR3 protein: CASSWTGQGYNEQFF. CDR3 in DNA: TGTGCCAGCAGTTGGACGGGACAGGGGTACAATGAGCAGTTCTTC. V usage is TRBV28 and J usage is TRBJ2-1; the match to TRBD1 covers 10 bases. The length of the CDR3 is 15 residues. Per the germline V gene, CDR1 is MDHEN and CDR2 is SYDVKM. V gave up 4 bases and J gave up 4 bases; unmatched junction bases: 4.